The next 20 T cell receptor beta chains were all read from a single sample in a study of technical replicates of blood from four donors. Libraries were prepared by immunoSEQ multiplex PCR; TCRdb keeps only in-frame clonotypes and omits some of them. The sample lists about 83,000 clones; roughly nine tenths were seen once. The specimen sequenced was T cells isolated from PBMCs. All receptors come from a human donor in good health.

The rearrangement joins TRBV28 to TRBJ2-1, with TRBD1 matching 8 bases. CDR1 and CDR2 (germline): MDHEN, SYDVKM. The CDR3 covers 12 residues. V shed 6 bases, J shed 9 bases, and the junction held 4 bases outside the gene matches. The CDR3 DNA reads TGTGCCAGCAGCTGGACAGGGCTTGAGCAGTTCTTC. Protein sequence: CASSWTGLEQFF.

The J gene is TRBJ1-1, the V gene TRBV11-2; no clear D gene. V shed 0 bases and J shed 2 bases, with 4 bases lying between them. Looked up from germline, CDR1 is SGHAT and CDR2 is FQNNGV. The CDR3 is 13 amino acids. CDR3: CASSLEGNTEAFF. Written as DNA, the CDR3 is TGTGCCAGCAGCTTAGAGGGCAACACTGAAGCTTTCTTT.

This chain uses TRBV25-1 with TRBJ1-5; TRBD1 is a possible D gene (5 bases). Germline V gene sequence: CDR1 MGHDK, CDR2 SYGVNS. This CDR3 has 14 amino acids. V lost 1 base and J 7 bases, leaving 11 bases between the germline ends. The CDR3 coding sequence is TGTGCCAGCAGTGAATGGGGGGAGGCCCAGCCCCAGCATTTT. It yields the protein CASSEWGEAQPQHF. The entire variable domain, with the rest obtained from reference TRBV25-1 and TRBJ1-5, is as follows: EADIYQTPRYLVIGTGKKITLECSQTMGHDKMYWYQQDPGMELHLIHYSYGVNSTEKGDLSSESTVSRIRTEHFPLTLESARPSHTSQYLCASSEWGEAQPQHFGDGTRLSIL.

The V gene is TRBV2, the J gene TRBJ1-4; the match to TRBD1 covers 11 bases. This CDR3 has 17 residues. J was trimmed by 0 bases and V by 7 bases; bases with no gene match: 7. The germline CDR1 and CDR2 sequences are SNHLY and FYNNEI. The CDR3 nucleotides read TGTGCCAGCATTGGGGACAGGGGGACTGCAACTAATGAAAAACTGTTTTTT. Residues: CASIGDRGTATNEKLFF. The full variable domain, in which reference TRBV2 and TRBJ1-4 provide the parts outside the CDR3, is EPEVTQTPSHQVTQMGQEVILRCVPISNHLYFYWYRQILGQKVEFLVSFYNNEISEKSEIFDDQFSVERPDGSNFTLKIRSTKLEDSAMYFCASIGDRGTATNEKLFFGSGTQLSVL.

The chain carries TRBV19 and TRBJ1-1, with 7 bases aligning to TRBD1. Germline lookup yields CDR1 LNHDA and CDR2 SQIVND (reference sequence). This CDR3 region has 14 residues. J gave up 5 bases and V 3 bases, and 6 bases lay outside the gene matches. For the CDR3, the DNA is TGTGCCAGTAGTATCCGGGACAGAGGGACTGAAGCTTTCTTT. Translated, it gives CASSIRDRGTEAFF. Looking up the rest from reference TRBV19 and TRBJ1-1 gives the full variable domain: DGGITQSPKYLFRKEGQNVTLSCEQNLNHDAMYWYRQDPGQGLRLIYYSQIVNDFQKGDIAEGYSVSREKKESFPLTVTSAQKNPTAFYLCASSIRDRGTEAFFGQGTRLTVV.

The V gene is TRBV15, the J gene TRBJ2-3; D is possibly TRBD2 (6 bases). V gave up 3 bases and J gave up 6 bases, with 16 bases separating them. This CDR3 is 15 amino acids long. The V gene's germline CDR1 is LNHNV and CDR2 YYDKDF (reference sequence). The CDR3 coding sequence is TGTGCCACCAGCAGTAGGCGGGACGACGGGGATACGCAGTATTTT. Its translation: CATSSRRDDGDTQYF.

The chain employs TRBV7-6 and TRBJ1-1; D ambiguous. Trimming cost V 1 base and J 0 bases, with 12 bases left between them. The length of the CDR3 is 16 residues. Germline values: CDR1 SGHVS, CDR2 FNYEAQ. This CDR3 reads CASSLDGTTLNTEAFF. The CDR3 bases are TGTGCCAGCAGCTTAGATGGCACCACGTTGAACACTGAAGCTTTCTTT. Combining the CDR3 with reference TRBV7-6 and TRBJ1-1 gives the whole variable domain GAGVSQSPRYKVTKRGQDVALRCDPISGHVSLYWYRQALGQGPEFLTYFNYEAQQDKSGLPNDRFSAERPEGSISTLTIQRTEQRDSAMYRCASSLDGTTLNTEAFFGQGTRLTVV.

This clone was seen a single time. This rearrangement joins TRBV11-1 to TRBJ2-5, with TRBD2 identical over 7 bases. Germline trimming cut 4 bases from V and 1 base from J; bases unmatched to any gene: 3. Germline CDR1 is SGHAT and CDR2 is FQDESV (reference sequence). The CDR3 consists of 14 residues. CDR3 sequence: CASSSGLVQETQYF. CDR3 sequence (DNA): TGTGCCAGCAGCTCCGGACTAGTCCAAGAGACCCAGTACTTC.

This clone was found once. The chain employs TRBV21-1 and TRBJ2-7; the DNA was not used to check the table's D call, TRBD1. TRBV21-1 counts as a pseudogene. The length of the CDR3 is 13 residues. The chain's CDR3 is CASSNKGGGEQYF. The CDR3 DNA reads as TGTGCCAGCAGCAATAAAGGGGGCGGCGAGCAGTACTTC.

V gene TRBV2 combines with J gene TRBJ2-7; TRBD1 agrees at 12 bases. J lost 11 bases, V lost 6 bases, and 11 bases had no gene match. Germline values: CDR1 SNHLY, CDR2 FYNNEI. The CDR3 contains 14 residues. CDR3 in DNA: TGTGCCAGCAGGGATTCGGGACAGGGGGCGATCAAGTACTTC. Its protein is CASRDSGQGAIKYF.

V usage is TRBV30 and J usage is TRBJ2-5; possible D gene TRBD2, 6 bases. With 4 bases removed from V and 2 bases from J, the gap between germline ends came to 14 bases. CDR1 GTSNPN and CDR2 SVGIG come from the germline V gene (reference sequence). The CDR3 runs to 14 residues. This CDR3 is CAWNIADLQETQYF. In DNA form, the CDR3 reads TGTGCCTGGAATATAGCGGACCTACAAGAGACCCAGTACTTC.

The chain has TRBV4-1 and TRBJ1-5; a weak D match, TRBD1 (6 bases). Germline V lookup: CDR1 MGHRA, CDR2 YSYEKL. Trimming shortened V by 0 bases and J by 4 bases, and 16 bases separated the two germline ends. The CDR3 sequence is 17 residues long. The CDR3 sequence is CASSQEGAGAFNQPQHF. The CDR3 nucleotides are TGCGCCAGCAGCCAAGAGGGGGCAGGGGCCTTTAATCAGCCCCAGCATTTT.

The chain combines TRBV6-6 with TRBJ2-7; 7 nucleotides align to TRBD2. The CDR3 sequence is 14 residues long. The V and J ends lost 0 bases and 6 bases, in that order; junction bases with no gene match: 5. CDR1 is MNHNY and CDR2 is SVGAGI in the germline V gene (reference sequence). CDR3 bases: TGTGCCAGCAGTTACTCGCCCTGGGGGGGCGAGCAGTACTTC. It specifies CASSYSPWGGEQYF.

The gene calls are TRBV14 and TRBJ2-7; tentatively, D is TRBD1 (5 bases). Deletions cut 0 bases from V and 4 bases from J, with 13 bases between. CDR1 SGHDN and CDR2 FVKESK come from the germline V gene. The CDR3 sequence is 15 residues long. CDR3 sequence reads: CASSQDFTGIYEQYF. CDR3 coding DNA: TGTGCCAGCAGCCAAGATTTTACAGGAATATACGAGCAGTACTTC.

The chain couples TRBV5-4 to TRBJ2-2; 8 bases line up with TRBD2. The trim removed 2 bases at V and 3 bases at J, leaving 6 bases unmatched. CDR1 SGHNT and CDR2 YYREEE come from the germline V gene (reference sequence). The CDR3 is made up of 16 amino acids. This chain's CDR3 is CASSFKTSAYTGELFF. The CDR3, as DNA: TGTGCCAGCAGCTTTAAGACTAGCGCTTACACCGGGGAGCTGTTTTTT.

This clone was seen a single time. The V and J genes are TRBV6-5 and TRBJ1-2, with 7 bases that match TRBD1. The CDR3 extends over 12 amino acids. Germline-derived CDR1 and CDR2 are MNHEY and SVGAGI. The junction had 5 bases not matched to a gene; V was cut back by 9 bases and J by 4 bases. DNA of the CDR3: TGTGCCAGTAAGACAGGGAGCTATGGCTACACCTTC. It encodes CASKTGSYGYTF.

V gene TRBV28 combines with J gene TRBJ2-7; the D gene is possibly TRBD2 (6 bases). The V gene's germline CDR1 is MDHEN and CDR2 SYDVKM. V was shortened by 3 bases and J by 5 bases, with 17 bases between the two germline ends. The length of the CDR3 is 15 residues. In DNA, the CDR3 is TGTGCCAGCAGTTTGCCACGGGAGTTAGAGGACGAGCAGTACTTC. Its protein is CASSLPRELEDEQYF.

This clone was counted once. This rearrangement joins TRBV23-1 to TRBJ1-2; 9 bases agree with TRBD1. TRBV23-1 is designated an ORF whose function remains uncertain. This CDR3 is 19 amino acids long. Trimming at V came to 8 bases and at J to 6 bases, leaving 25 bases not matched to a gene. This CDR3 reads CASYRELAGTGYLEDGYTF. The CDR3 coding sequence is TGCGCCAGCTACAGGGAATTAGCCGGGACAGGGTATTTAGAGGATGGCTACACCTTC.

The chain employs TRBV4-1 and TRBJ2-3; 9 bases agree with TRBD2. Germline V gene data show CDR1 as MGHRA and CDR2 as YSYEKL. This CDR3 comprises 17 residues. The V segment lost 1 base and the J segment 3 bases; nucleotides outside the gene matches: 8. In DNA, the CDR3 is TGCGCCAGCAGCCAAGTCATCCAGCGGGAGGTAACAGATACGCAGTATTTT. This encodes CASSQVIQREVTDTQYF.

This chain links TRBV27 with TRBJ1-5; D is perhaps TRBD1 (5 bases). V gave up 5 bases and J gave up 0 bases, with 11 bases separating them. Germline CDR1 and CDR2: MNHEY and SMNVEV (reference sequence). The CDR3 contains 15 residues. The CDR3 sequence is CASSQGALSNQPQHF. DNA for the CDR3: TGTGCCAGCAGTCAAGGGGCACTTAGCAATCAGCCCCAGCATTTT.